What follows are 30 T cell receptor beta chains derived from one specimen sequenced in a study of blood T cell repertoires in COVID-19. Data came from immunoSEQ multiplex PCR; TCRdb stores just in-frame clones and leaves some out. In the table there are roughly 200,000 clones, roughly 79% of which are singletons. The source material was peripheral blood. The receptors come from a middle-aged woman with COVID-19, enrolled during active disease.

This clone appeared once. The genes are TRBV30 and TRBJ1-5, with D possibly matching TRBD1 (5 bases). Deletions cut 0 bases from V and 2 bases from J, with 14 bases between. The CDR3 has 16 amino acids. In germline, CDR1 is GTSNPN, CDR2 SVGIG (reference sequence). CDR3 loop: CAWSVRGGVGNQPQHF. The CDR3 region has the DNA TGTGCCTGGAGTGTACGGGGGGGGGTCGGCAATCAGCCCCAGCATTTT.

V is TRBV7-6 and J is TRBJ2-7; 8 nucleotides match TRBD2. Germline V CDR1 and CDR2: SGHVS, FNYEAQ. CDR3 length: 15 residues. Trimming took 4 bases from V and 3 from J; bases not matched to a gene: 8. The CDR3 sequence is CASSSGGGFFYEQYF. The CDR3 nucleotides read TGTGCCAGCAGCTCCGGGGGGGGATTTTTCTACGAGCAGTACTTC.

This sequence joins TRBV6-6 and TRBJ2-7, with 9 bases fitting TRBD1. Looked up from germline, CDR1 is MNHNY and CDR2 is SVGAGI (reference sequence). The V gene end was trimmed by 5 bases and the J gene end by 5 bases; junction bases not matched to a gene: 4. CDR3 length: 13 amino acids. The CDR3 spells CASSKRQGDEQYF. As DNA, the CDR3 is TGTGCCAGCAGTAAGAGACAGGGGGACGAGCAGTACTTC.

This chain uses TRBV29-1 with TRBJ2-3, with D perhaps matching TRBD2 (5 bases). The germline gives CDR1 SQVTM, CDR2 ANQGSEA. Trimming took 6 bases from V and 6 from J, leaving 25 bases between them. This CDR3 is 16 amino acids long. CDR3 loop: CSVYISGSWHPDTQYF. CDR3 DNA sequence: TGCAGCGTCTACATCTCGGGGTCTTGGCATCCGGATACGCAGTATTTT.

In its sample, this clone was seen a few times. This chain joins TRBV24-1 and TRBJ1-5; D remains unclear. The germline V gene encodes CDR1 KGHDR and CDR2 SFDVKD. V lost 2 bases and J lost 0, with 13 bases in between. The CDR3 length is 17 residues. CDR3 nucleotide sequence: TGTGCCACCAGTGATTCTAGGCTTCCCTATAGCAATCAGCCCCAGCATTTT. Translated, it gives CATSDSRLPYSNQPQHF.

This sequence joins TRBV5-1 and TRBJ2-5, with D maybe TRBD2 (6 bases). V lost 0 bases and J 4 bases, leaving 16 bases between the germline ends. The CDR3 loop spans 16 amino acids. CDR1 is SGHRS, CDR2 YFSETQ, per germline. CDR3 in amino acids: CASSLGDSYPRETQYF. The CDR3 nucleotides are TGCGCCAGCAGCTTGGGGGACTCCTACCCCAGAGAGACCCAGTACTTC.

The V gene is TRBV19, the J gene TRBJ2-1; possibly TRBD2 for D (6 bases). V lost 8 bases, J lost 4 bases, and 15 bases lay in between. Germline lookup yields CDR1 LNHDA and CDR2 SQIVND (reference sequence). CDR3 length equals 14 residues. The CDR3 sequence is CASSNLDYYNEQFF. The CDR3 DNA reads as TGTGCCAGTTCCAATCTGGACTATTACAATGAGCAGTTCTTC.

The chain carries TRBV2 and TRBJ2-3; tentative D call: TRBD2 (6 bases). The CDR3 length is 15 residues. Looked up from germline, CDR1 is SNHLY and CDR2 is FYNNEI. The V end lost 6 bases, the J end lost 4 bases, and 17 bases lay between the germline ends. This CDR3 is CASRGPGGRSDTQYF. CDR3 coding DNA: TGTGCCAGCAGGGGCCCCGGGGGAAGGTCAGATACGCAGTATTTT.

About this clone itself: It is likely a read error: a sequence one base away is far more abundant. The sample carries other DNA sequences with the same CDR3. V usage is TRBV2 and J usage is TRBJ1-5; 7 nucleotides match TRBD1. Germline CDR1 and CDR2: SNHLY and FYNNEI. The CDR3 has 15 amino acids. J was trimmed by 4 bases and V by 1 base; bases with no gene match: 4. The CDR3 DNA is TGTGCCAGCAGTGAAGACAGGGGTAGGAATCAGCCCCAGCATTTT. Its protein is CASSEDRGRNQPQHF.

The rearrangement uses TRBV6-6 and TRBJ1-1, with D hard to call. The length of the CDR3 is 13 residues. V lost 6 bases, J lost 2 bases, and 10 bases lay in between. Germline assignment: CDR1 MNHNY and CDR2 SVGAGI (reference sequence). The chain's CDR3 is CASRFSGNTEAFF. The CDR3 DNA sequence: TGTGCCAGCAGGTTCTCGGGAAACACTGAAGCTTTCTTT.

The rearrangement uses TRBV12-3 or TRBV12-4 and TRBJ1-4, with unresolved D. This CDR3 has 13 residues. The V end lost 3 bases, the J end lost 2 bases, and 4 bases lay between the germline ends. CDR3 region: CASSFNTNEKLFF. The CDR3 DNA reads TGTGCCAGCAGTTTCAATACTAATGAAAAACTGTTTTTT.

This clone occurred a few times. The V gene is TRBV28, the J gene TRBJ2-1; D might be TRBD2 (5 bases). The germline V gene has CDR1 MDHEN and CDR2 SYDVKM. The CDR3 spans 17 residues. Trimming shortened V by 8 bases and J by 0 bases, and 20 bases separated the two germline ends. The CDR3 sequence: CASLGAWGFSSYNEQFF. In DNA, the CDR3 is TGTGCCAGCTTGGGAGCTTGGGGATTTAGCTCCTACAATGAGCAGTTCTTC. Looking up the rest from reference TRBV28 and TRBJ2-1 gives the full variable domain: DVKVTQSSRYLVKRTGEKVFLECVQDMDHENMFWYRQDPGLGLRLIYFSYDVKMKEKGDIPEGYSVSREKKERFSLILESASTNQTSMYLCASLGAWGFSSYNEQFFGPGTRLTVL.

This rearrangement joins TRBV3-1 (or the pseudogene TRBV3-2) to TRBJ2-7; D is possibly TRBD2 (5 bases). The CDR3 spans 15 residues. Trimming removed 2 bases from V and 0 bases from J, with 11 bases in between. Germline V gene sequence: CDR1 LGHDT, CDR2 YNNKEL (reference sequence). The CDR3 coding sequence is TGTGCCAGCAGCCAATGGAGCGGCAGCTCCTACGAGCAGTACTTC. Protein sequence: CASSQWSGSSYEQYF.

CDR3 in amino acids: CASSVGTEGQETQYF. CDR3 nucleotides: TGTGCCAGCAGCGTAGGGACCGAGGGTCAAGAGACCCAGTACTTC. The chain joins TRBV9 to TRBJ2-5; D might be TRBD2 (5 bases). V was pared by 0 bases and J by 2 bases, with 11 bases between. Germline-derived CDR1 and CDR2 are SGDLS and YYNGEE. CDR3 size: 15 residues.

This clone was recorded a few times. The V gene is TRBV6-1, the J gene TRBJ1-5; D ambiguous. Trimming pared 3 bases from V and 3 bases from J, leaving 6 bases between. This CDR3 has 13 residues. Germline-derived CDR1 and CDR2 are MNHNS and SASEGT. In nucleotides, the CDR3 is TGTGCCAGCAGTGACAGTGTCAATCAGCCCCAGCATTTT. It specifies CASSDSVNQPQHF.

The chain employs TRBV19 and TRBJ2-6; D gene ambiguous. Deletions cut 7 bases from V and 1 base from J, with 5 bases between. The CDR3 loop spans 13 amino acids. CDR1 is LNHDA, CDR2 SQIVND, per germline (reference sequence). The CDR3 is CASTLSGANVLTF. The CDR3 bases are TGTGCCAGTACCCTATCTGGGGCCAACGTCCTGACTTTC.

This clone was seen many times. The chain uses TRBV7-9 and TRBJ2-1; D is uncertain. The CDR3 sequence is 11 residues long. Germline V CDR1 and CDR2: SEHNR, FQNEAQ (reference sequence). The V gene lost 1 base and the J gene lost 9 bases, with 4 bases spanning the gap. The CDR3 sequence: CASSLVSEQFF. As DNA, the CDR3 is TGTGCCAGCAGCTTAGTGAGTGAGCAGTTCTTC.

This chain joins TRBV19 and TRBJ2-7; D remains unclear. CDR3 size: 14 residues. Germline assignment: CDR1 LNHDA and CDR2 SQIVND (reference sequence). Trimming stripped 3 bases from V and 6 bases from J, with 15 bases between. In DNA, the CDR3 is TGTGCCAGTAGTATGAACCCGCTCCCGGGCGAGCAGTACTTC. It yields the protein CASSMNPLPGEQYF.

V gene TRBV28 combines with J gene TRBJ1-2; maybe TRBD1 (5 bases). Germline V gives CDR1 MDHEN, CDR2 SYDVKM. The length of the CDR3 is 12 residues. Between the trimmed V and J ends, which lost 2 bases and 5 bases, there was a span of 6 bases. Here the CDR3 reads CASSLRGYGYTF. CDR3 sequence (DNA): TGTGCCAGCAGTTTAAGGGGTTATGGCTACACCTTC.

The CDR3 reads CASSFYSTGELFF. CDR3 nucleotide sequence: TGTGCCAGCAGTTTCTACTCGACCGGGGAGCTGTTTTTT. J is TRBJ2-2 and V is TRBV28; D unclear. This CDR3 has 13 amino acids. From germline, CDR1 is MDHEN and CDR2 SYDVKM. Trimming took off 3 bases at V and 5 bases at J, with 7 bases between the two ends.

The CDR3 is CASSLGGSDYEQYF. CDR3 nucleotide sequence: TGTGCCAGCAGTTTAGGAGGGTCAGACTACGAGCAGTACTTC. V and J are TRBV28 and TRBJ2-7; TRBD2 is a possible D gene (6 bases). Trimming cost V 2 bases and J 3 bases, with 11 bases left between them. The CDR3 length is 14 residues. Per the germline V gene, CDR1 is MDHEN and CDR2 is SYDVKM.

This chain connects TRBV5-1 to TRBJ2-5; the D gene is possibly TRBD2 (5 bases). The V gene's germline CDR1 is SGHRS and CDR2 YFSETQ. The CDR3 has 15 residues. Trimming cost V 6 bases and J 1 base, with 16 bases left between them. This chain's CDR3 is CASMSLGAIQETQYF. Here the CDR3 DNA reads TGCGCCAGCATGTCTCTGGGAGCTATCCAAGAGACCCAGTACTTC.

The chain carries TRBV19 and TRBJ1-5; 9 nucleotides line up with TRBD1. With 9 bases clipped from V and 2 bases from J, the junction kept 5 bases outside the gene matches. The CDR3 contains 14 residues. Germline CDR1 LNHDA, CDR2 SQIVND (reference sequence). CDR3 residues: CASTQGARNQPQHF. CDR3 DNA sequence: TGTGCCAGCACACAGGGGGCGCGCAATCAGCCCCAGCATTTT.

The rearrangement uses TRBV6-1 and TRBJ1-2, with TRBD1 identical over 7 bases. Per the germline V gene, CDR1 is MNHNS and CDR2 is SASEGT. The CDR3 is made up of 16 amino acids. V shed 4 bases and J 4 bases; nucleotides not matched to a gene: 12. The CDR3: CASSGTGKPPPYGYTF. CDR3 in DNA: TGTGCCAGCAGTGGGACAGGAAAACCTCCCCCCTATGGCTACACCTTC.

The V gene is TRBV28, the J gene TRBJ2-3; unclear D gene. This CDR3 region has 12 residues. Between the trimmed V and J ends, which lost 4 bases and 5 bases, there was a span of 7 bases. Germline CDR1 MDHEN, CDR2 SYDVKM. This CDR3 reads CASSSTEDTQYF. The CDR3 DNA reads TGTGCCAGCAGTTCCACAGAAGATACGCAGTATTTT.

The CDR3: CASSDPSATYEQYF. As DNA, the CDR3 is TGCGCCAGCAGCGACCCTAGCGCAACCTACGAGCAGTACTTC. V and J are TRBV5-1 and TRBJ2-7; a possible D gene is TRBD2 (6 bases). Germline V CDR1 and CDR2: SGHRS, YFSETQ. Trimming left V 4 bases short and J 2 bases short, with 13 bases between. The CDR3 runs to 14 residues.

The CDR3 spells CASSWGQNNYGYTF. The CDR3 DNA sequence: TGTGCCAGCAGCTGGGGACAGAATAACTATGGCTACACCTTC. J is TRBJ1-2 and V is TRBV5-6, with TRBD1 matching over 7 bases. Germline values: CDR1 SGHDT, CDR2 YYEEEE. The CDR3 sequence is 14 residues long. V was clipped by 3 bases and J by 1 base; unmatched bases: 3.

The chain joins TRBV18 to TRBJ2-7; TRBD1 aligns across 7 bases. The trim removed 3 bases at V and 2 bases at J, leaving 1 base unmatched. This CDR3 is 13 amino acids long. CDR1 KGHSH and CDR2 LQKENI come from the germline V gene. The chain's CDR3 is CASSPGQPYEQYF. CDR3 DNA: TGTGCCAGCTCACCGGGACAGCCCTACGAGCAGTACTTC.

This chain connects TRBV27 to TRBJ1-1; no clear D. The germline CDR1 and CDR2 sequences are MNHEY and SMNVEV (reference sequence). V lost 4 bases to trimming and J lost 4 bases, with 10 bases between them. The CDR3 length is 13 residues. The chain's CDR3 is CASSWRDTTEAFF. As DNA, the CDR3 is TGTGCCAGCAGTTGGAGGGATACCACTGAAGCTTTCTTT.

The CDR3 DNA follows: TGTGCCAGCAGTGAAGGGGGGGGTGGAGAAAAACTGTTTTTT. Its translation is CASSEGGGGEKLFF. The chain recombines TRBV6-1 with TRBJ1-4, with a possible D match to TRBD1 (5 bases). The V gene lost 1 base and the J gene lost 8 bases, with 11 bases spanning the gap. Germline V gives CDR1 MNHNS, CDR2 SASEGT. The CDR3 has 14 amino acids.